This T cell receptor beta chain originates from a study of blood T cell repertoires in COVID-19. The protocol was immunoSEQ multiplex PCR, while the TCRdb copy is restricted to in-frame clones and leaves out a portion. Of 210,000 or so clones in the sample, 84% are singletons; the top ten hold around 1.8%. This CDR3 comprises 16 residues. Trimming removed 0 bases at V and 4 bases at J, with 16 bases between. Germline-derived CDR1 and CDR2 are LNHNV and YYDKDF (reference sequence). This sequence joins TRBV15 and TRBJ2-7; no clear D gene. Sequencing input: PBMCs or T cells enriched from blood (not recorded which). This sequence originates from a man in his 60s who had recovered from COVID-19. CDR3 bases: TGTGCCACCAGCAGAGATACGAACCGGGTGAGGTACGAGCAGTACTTC. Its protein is CATSRDTNRVRYEQYF.